The 11 T cell receptor beta chains below were found in one sample sequenced in a study of shared clonotypes between healthy human individuals. Profiled with immunoSEQ multiplex PCR; TCRdb holds only in-frame clones, not every one. The table has some 800,000 clones, 85% to 95% seen once. The naive CD8 population came from CD45RO-negative cells selected for CCR7, without terminally differentiated effector memory CD45RA+ cells. The specimen was naive CD8+ T cells sorted from blood. These receptors came from a man aged 25-45 years in good health.

The chain has TRBV7-9 and TRBJ1-5; D is unresolved. The CDR3 has 12 amino acids. Deletions cut 5 bases from V and 1 base from J, with 3 bases between. Germline V gene lookup returns CDR1 SEHNR and CDR2 FQNEAQ (reference sequence). DNA of the CDR3: TGTGCCAGCAGCCGAAGCAATCAGCCCCAGCATTTT. It encodes CASSRSNQPQHF.

The CDR3 region is CASSVTGEPQPQHF. The CDR3, as DNA: TGTGCCAGCAGTGTAACAGGGGAGCCCCAGCCCCAGCATTTT. The chain is built from TRBV6-1 and TRBJ1-5; 7 bases match TRBD1. The CDR3 covers 14 residues. The ends lost 4 bases at V and 7 bases at J; junction bases unmatched: 7. Germline CDR1 and CDR2: MNHNS and SASEGT.

In DNA form, the CDR3 reads TGTGCCAGCAGCGCAGACAGGGGGCTCCATCCCAATGAAAAACTGTTTTTT. Amino acids: CASSADRGLHPNEKLFF. The chain joins TRBV9 to TRBJ1-4, with 10 bases identical to TRBD1. With 3 bases clipped from V and 5 bases from J, the junction kept 10 bases outside the gene matches. Germline CDR1 reads SGDLS; CDR2 reads YYNGEE. The CDR3 runs to 17 residues.

This rearrangement joins TRBV2 to TRBJ1-1; TRBD1 matches 8 bases. Germline values: CDR1 SNHLY, CDR2 FYNNEI. Germline trimming cut 9 bases from V and 1 base from J; bases unmatched to any gene: 7. This CDR3 spans 14 amino acids. The DNA for the CDR3 is TGTGCCAGTCATACCGGGACAGGGAACACTGAAGCTTTCTTT. The encoded protein is CASHTGTGNTEAFF.

The rearrangement links TRBV5-1 to TRBJ1-2; the D is unclear. V lost 3 bases, J lost 4 bases, and 10 bases lay in between. CDR3 length equals 13 residues. Per germline, CDR1 SGHRS and CDR2 YFSETQ. The CDR3 protein is CASSSERGYGYTF. CDR3 DNA sequence: TGCGCCAGCAGCTCGGAACGAGGCTATGGCTACACCTTC.

V and J are TRBV28 and TRBJ2-1; D might be TRBD2 (6 bases). CDR3 length: 15 amino acids. Trimming removed 3 bases from V and 8 bases from J, with 17 bases in between. Germline loops: CDR1 MDHEN, CDR2 SYDVKM. For the CDR3, the DNA is TGTGCCAGCAGTTTTGGAGGGAGTTTTAAGGATGAGCAGTTCTTC. Translated, it gives CASSFGGSFKDEQFF.

The rearrangement links TRBV6-5 to TRBJ1-1; 8 bases agree with TRBD1. With V trimmed by 6 bases and J by 7 bases, 4 bases remained unmatched. This CDR3 has 12 amino acids. The germline V gene encodes CDR1 MNHEY and CDR2 SVGAGI. CDR3 DNA: TGTGCCAGCAGCCGGACAGGGATTGAAGCTTTCTTT. Its protein product is CASSRTGIEAFF.

This sequence joins TRBV13 and TRBJ2-5; 7 nucleotides align to TRBD2. The germline gives CDR1 PRHDT, CDR2 FYEKMQ (reference sequence). The V and J ends lost 8 bases and 2 bases, in that order; junction bases with no gene match: 8. The CDR3 is made up of 14 amino acids. CDR3 DNA sequence: TGTGCCAGCGGTTCGTGGGGGGGACAAGAGACCCAGTACTTC. It is translated as CASGSWGGQETQYF.

In nucleotides, the CDR3 is TGTGCCAGCAGCTTAATGGGGATCTTCCAGTTCTTC. It is translated as CASSLMGIFQFF. This chain links TRBV7-8 with TRBJ2-1; unclear D gene. The length of the CDR3 is 12 residues. Between the trimmed V and J ends, which lost 2 bases and 13 bases, there was a span of 12 bases. The germline V gene encodes CDR1 SGHVS and CDR2 FQNEAQ.

The gene calls are TRBV30 and TRBJ2-6; a weak D match, TRBD1 (5 bases). The CDR3 contains 14 residues. The ends were cut back, 5 bases at V and 0 bases at J, with 8 bases in the middle. Per germline, CDR1 GTSNPN and CDR2 SVGIG (reference sequence). CDR3 amino acids: CAWEQASGANVLTF. The CDR3 DNA is TGTGCCTGGGAACAGGCCTCTGGGGCCAACGTCCTGACTTTC.

The chain employs TRBV5-6 and TRBJ1-5; D is possibly TRBD1 (6 bases). The V and J ends lost 4 bases and 4 bases respectively, with 24 bases between them. CDR1 and CDR2 from the germline V gene are SGHDT and YYEEEE. This CDR3 region has 18 residues. CDR3 nucleotides: TGTGCCAGCAGCAACAAGCCGGGACACTCACCCCCTAATCAGCCCCAGCATTTT. Translation: CASSNKPGHSPPNQPQHF.